These 3 T cell receptor beta chains were sequenced from one sample in a study of blood T cell repertoires in COVID-19. The assay was immunoSEQ multiplex PCR, and TCRdb's table has in-frame clones only and misses some. The data contain under 250,000 clones, 80% to 90% of them seen just once; the ten biggest clones take up 3.5% to 4.5%. Sequenced input: peripheral blood. The source of these receptors is a man aged 45-65 years with acute or convalescent COVID-19.

The chain carries TRBV18 and TRBJ1-3; D call uncertain. The length of the CDR3 is 13 residues. V was pared by 8 bases and J by 1 base, with 9 bases between. CDR1 and CDR2 (germline): KGHSH, LQKENI. CDR3 nucleotides: TGTGCCAGCCGAGTAGATTCTGGAAACACCATATATTTT. Its protein product is CASRVDSGNTIYF.

CDR3 in DNA: TGCAGTGCTAGTCCTATGGGGGCTGCTAACTATGGCTACACCTTC. This gives the protein CSASPMGAANYGYTF. This chain connects TRBV20-1 to TRBJ1-2, with D perhaps matching TRBD1 (6 bases). This CDR3 is 15 amino acids long. The V gene lost 3 bases and the J gene lost 0 bases, with 14 bases spanning the gap. Germline CDR1 is DFQATT and CDR2 is SNEGSKA (reference sequence).

V and J are TRBV6-5 and TRBJ2-7, with 11 bases fitting TRBD1. Germline assignment: CDR1 MNHEY and CDR2 SVGAGI. With V trimmed by 7 bases and J by 3 bases, 5 bases remained unmatched. The CDR3 is made up of 14 amino acids. The CDR3 coding sequence is TGTGCCAGCATATTCGGGACAGGGGGCTACGAGCAGTACTTC. This codes for CASIFGTGGYEQYF.